The T cell receptor (beta chain) described here comes from a study of beta chain features in type 1 diabetes. TCRB transcripts that were expressed got sequenced, as all of the isolated RNA had been reverse transcribed. Profiling relied on immunoSEQ multiplex PCR, and the TCRdb table lists in-frame clones only, not all of them. The sample records under 250,000 clones, around a quarter being singletons. Concerning this clone: Its antigen is unidentified.

A sort by CD45RO/CCR7/CD25/CD127/CD95/CD27 yielded CD4+ naive, central memory, regulatory and stem cell-like memory cells. The authors obtained over 98% purity in all sorted populations. Findings and caveats of the study: A closer apparent resemblance between naive, central memory and Treg TCRB repertoires was seen in patients than in healthy donors. Type 1 diabetes patients had VDJ junctions that carried fewer insertions and more deletions.

Trimming removed 5 bases at V and 9 bases at J, with 20 bases between. This CDR3 contains 15 residues. CDR1 and CDR2 (germline): SGHTA, FQGNSA. The TCR comes from a man younger than 45 in good health. Material: central memory CD4+ T cells from blood. V and J are TRBV7-2 and TRBJ2-1, with D perhaps matching TRBD1 (7 bases). The CDR3 DNA sequence: TGTGCCAGCAGCCCGCGGGACAGTTATTCCGGTGAGCAGTTCTTC. This translates into CASSPRDSYSGEQFF.